Listed here are 32 T cell receptor beta chains from one sample, sequenced in a study of CD8+ T cells in alopecia areata. Stated treatment: oral pan-JAK inhibitor, 5-10 mg twice daily. In each case, RNA was isolated and then reverse transcribed into cDNA as the sequencing template. The assay was immunoSEQ multiplex PCR, and TCRdb's table has in-frame clones only and misses some. This sample carries around 190,000 clones, about 60% of them seen once, and the ten largest clones take approximately 0.7%. Sequenced material: CD4+ T cells sorted from blood, taken at week 4, from a patient treated with tofacitinib. The receptors were sampled from a human donor with alopecia areata.

The CDR3 region has the DNA TGTGCCAGTAGTACCTTCCGACTAGAGAGTACCGGGGAGCTGTTTTTT. It specifies CASSTFRLESTGELFF. The chain uses TRBV19 and TRBJ2-2; a possible D gene is TRBD2 (6 bases). The CDR3 contains 16 residues. CDR1 LNHDA and CDR2 SQIVND come from the germline V gene (reference sequence). Trimming took off 4 bases at V and 5 bases at J, with 17 bases between the two ends. The variable domain in full, completed from reference TRBV19 and TRBJ2-2, reads DGGITQSPKYLFRKEGQNVTLSCEQNLNHDAMYWYRQDPGQGLRLIYYSQIVNDFQKGDIAEGYSVSREKKESFPLTVTSAQKNPTAFYLCASSTFRLESTGELFFGEGSRLTVL.

In DNA form, the CDR3 reads TGCGCCAGCAGCCAGGGGGACACAGATACGCAGTATTTT. The encoded protein is CASSQGDTDTQYF. The V gene is TRBV5-1, the J gene TRBJ2-3; 7 bases align to TRBD1. This CDR3 has 13 amino acids. Trimming cost V 4 bases and J 2 bases; bases outside gene matches: 1. The V gene's germline CDR1 is SGHRS and CDR2 YFSETQ.

A word on this clone: The sample has other DNA sequences that encode this CDR3 too. The chain is built from TRBV30 and TRBJ2-3, with 8 bases aligning to TRBD2. Per the germline V gene, CDR1 is GTSNPN and CDR2 is SVGIG (reference sequence). V lost 0 bases and J lost 3; bases outside the gene matches: 5. This CDR3 is 15 amino acids long. CDR3 sequence (DNA): TGTGCCTGGAGTGTAGGACTAGCTGGGACAGATACGCAGTATTTT. This encodes CAWSVGLAGTDTQYF.

V usage is TRBV29-1 and J usage is TRBJ2-7, with a possible D match to TRBD1 (5 bases). Germline values: CDR1 SQVTM, CDR2 ANQGSEA. This CDR3 spans 14 amino acids. The ends were cut back, 3 bases at V and 4 bases at J, with 16 bases in the middle. The chain's CDR3 is CSVEGQKGRYEQYF. In DNA form, the CDR3 reads TGCAGCGTTGAGGGTCAGAAGGGGCGGTACGAGCAGTACTTC.

CDR3 sequence (DNA): TGTGCCAGTAGGTCCCCTGGGTGGGACTCCACCAATGAGCAGTTCTTC. Translating gives CASRSPGWDSTNEQFF. V usage is TRBV19 and J usage is TRBJ2-1; D possibly corresponds to TRBD2 (6 bases). V lost 6 bases to trimming and J lost 6 bases, with 21 bases between them. The CDR3 totals 16 residues. Germline CDR1 and CDR2: LNHDA and SQIVND (reference sequence).

This clone was seen more than once but under ten times. V is TRBV27 and J is TRBJ2-1, with D hard to call. This CDR3 is built from 13 residues. V was trimmed by 7 bases and J by 9 bases, leaving 16 bases between them. Per the germline V gene, CDR1 is MNHEY and CDR2 is SMNVEV (reference sequence). The CDR3 protein is CASKDGKVGEQFF. For the CDR3, the DNA is TGTGCCAGCAAGGATGGGAAGGTGGGTGAGCAGTTCTTC.

The chain recombines TRBV2 with TRBJ2-3; 9 bases fit TRBD1. Looked up from germline, CDR1 is SNHLY and CDR2 is FYNNEI. The trim removed 6 bases at V and 4 bases at J, leaving 8 bases unmatched. There are 15 residues in the CDR3. CDR3 protein: CASRRGDRDSDTQYF. The CDR3 region has the DNA TGTGCCAGCAGACGAGGGGACAGGGATTCAGATACGCAGTATTTT.

This clone came up a few times. The chain uses TRBV29-1 and TRBJ2-5; no definite D call. CDR1 is SQVTM and CDR2 is ANQGSEA in the germline V gene. CDR3 length: 11 residues. V lost 3 bases to trimming and J lost 2 bases, with 4 bases between them. The CDR3 region has the DNA TGCAGCGTTGACGGGCAAGAGACCCAGTACTTC. Protein product: CSVDGQETQYF.

The V call is TRBV10-3, the J call TRBJ2-1, with D possibly matching TRBD2 (5 bases). The V end was cut by 6 bases, the J end by 5 bases, with 14 bases between. Germline CDR1 and CDR2: ENHRY and SYGVKD. CDR3 size: 14 residues. The CDR3 region has the DNA TGTGCCATCAGCTTCACCGGGAACAACAATGAGCAGTTCTTC. Translation gives CAISFTGNNNEQFF.

The rearrangement uses TRBV7-2 and TRBJ1-1; D gene unclear. V was shortened by 1 base and J by 1 base, with 7 bases between the two germline ends. The germline gives CDR1 SGHTA, CDR2 FQGNSA. CDR3 length: 14 amino acids. The CDR3 loop is CASSLETANTEAFF. CDR3 nucleotides: TGTGCCAGCAGCTTAGAAACAGCGAACACTGAAGCTTTCTTT.

The chain couples TRBV30 to TRBJ1-5; D perhaps matches TRBD1 (6 bases). V lost 2 bases, J lost 5 bases, and 13 bases lay in between. Germline lookup yields CDR1 GTSNPN and CDR2 SVGIG (reference sequence). The length of the CDR3 is 14 residues. CDR3: CAWSKSQGYQPQHF. CDR3 bases: TGTGCCTGGAGTAAAAGCCAGGGGTATCAGCCCCAGCATTTT.

V usage is TRBV4-2 and J usage is TRBJ2-1, with TRBD1 as a possible D gene (6 bases). The germline V gene encodes CDR1 LGHNA and CDR2 YNFKEQ. Trimming left V 2 bases short and J 15 bases short, with 17 bases between. The CDR3 contains 13 residues. CDR3 in DNA: TGTGCCAGCAGCCAACCCGGGGCAGGGGTGCCGTTCTTC. Its protein product is CASSQPGAGVPFF.

This clone is a singleton in its sample. CDR3 amino acids: CASLRRQGAYEQYF. The DNA of the CDR3 is TGTGCCAGCCTGCGGAGACAGGGGGCCTACGAGCAGTACTTC. The gene calls are TRBV6-6 and TRBJ2-7; 9 positions agree with TRBD1. Germline V gives CDR1 MNHNY, CDR2 SVGAGI (reference sequence). This CDR3 is 14 amino acids long. V trimming: 8 bases; J trimming: 2 bases; junction bases outside the gene matches: 7.

This chain connects TRBV18 to TRBJ1-5; 7 positions agree with TRBD1. The junction had 6 bases not matched to a gene; V was cut back by 3 bases and J by 4 bases. Germline CDR1 and CDR2: KGHSH and LQKENI. The CDR3 is 15 residues long. CDR3 protein: CASSPTGQFNQPQHF. The CDR3 DNA follows: TGTGCCAGCTCACCGACGGGACAGTTTAATCAGCCCCAGCATTTT.

CDR3 sequence reads: CASSSKGDRNEKLFF. The CDR3 nucleotides are TGTGCCAGCAGCAGTAAGGGCGATCGTAATGAAAAACTGTTTTTT. This chain links TRBV7-8 with TRBJ1-4, with D uncertain. Between the trimmed V and J ends, which lost 5 bases and 4 bases, there was a span of 14 bases. CDR1 is SGHVS, CDR2 FQNEAQ, per germline. The CDR3 sequence is 15 residues long.

This chain connects TRBV7-9 to TRBJ1-3; 7 nucleotides agree with TRBD1. Unmatched junction bases numbered 2, after V lost 1 base and J lost 5 bases. The CDR3 length is 14 residues. Germline V CDR1 and CDR2: SEHNR, FQNEAQ (reference sequence). The CDR3 sequence: CASSLGGGRNTIYF. The CDR3 DNA reads as TGTGCCAGCAGCTTAGGAGGGGGCCGAAACACCATATATTTT.

A note on this clone: Other DNA sequences of this sample code for an identical CDR3. This chain uses TRBV29-1 with TRBJ1-2; tentatively, D is TRBD1 (6 bases). The V and J ends lost 4 bases and 4 bases respectively, with 10 bases between them. CDR1 and CDR2 from the germline V gene are SQVTM and ANQGSEA. The CDR3 is 12 residues long. The CDR3 DNA reads TGCAGCGTTGGAGACAGGTCCTATGGCTACACCTTC. Its protein is CSVGDRSYGYTF.

This clone occurred a few times. This rearrangement joins TRBV14 to TRBJ1-2; D is ambiguous. Germline CDR1 SGHDN, CDR2 FVKESK. The CDR3 covers 14 residues. Trimming removed 0 bases at V and 3 bases at J, with 8 bases between. In DNA form, the CDR3 reads TGTGCCAGCAGCCAAGAAGAACGATACTATGGCTACACCTTC. It codes for CASSQEERYYGYTF.

The chain is built from TRBV11-3 and TRBJ1-4; maybe TRBD1 (5 bases). Germline lookup yields CDR1 SGHNT and CDR2 YENEEA. The CDR3 has 13 amino acids. Trimming pared 5 bases from V and 8 bases from J, leaving 12 bases between. The CDR3 loop reads CASSLRRGEKLFF. The DNA of the CDR3 is TGTGCCAGCAGCCTTAGACGGGGGGAAAAACTGTTTTTT. The variable domain in full, completed from reference TRBV11-3 and TRBJ1-4, reads EAGVVQSPRYKIIEKKQPVAFWCNPISGHNTLYWYLQNLGQGPELLIRYENEEAVDDSQLPKDRFSAERLKGVDSTLKIQPAELGDSAVYLCASSLRRGEKLFFGSGTQLSVL.

The chain carries TRBV4-1 and TRBJ1-5, with D unresolved. The CDR3 is made up of 15 amino acids. Per the germline V gene, CDR1 is MGHRA and CDR2 is YSYEKL. V was shortened by 0 bases and J by 3 bases, with 9 bases between the two germline ends. The CDR3: CASSQEGWSNQPQHF. As DNA, the CDR3 is TGCGCCAGCAGCCAAGAGGGATGGTCCAATCAGCCCCAGCATTTT.

The V and J genes are TRBV29-1 and TRBJ1-1; D unresolved. Trimming stripped 3 bases from V and 0 bases from J, with 14 bases between. Germline assignment: CDR1 SQVTM and CDR2 ANQGSEA. The CDR3 contains 15 residues. CDR3 residues: CSVEVRPKLNTEAFF. CDR3 in DNA: TGCAGCGTTGAGGTTAGACCAAAACTGAACACTGAAGCTTTCTTT.

The chain uses TRBV4-2 and TRBJ2-5, with a possible D match to TRBD2 (6 bases). Trimming removed 4 bases from V and 2 bases from J, with 8 bases in between. The CDR3 has 13 residues. The germline CDR1 and CDR2 sequences are LGHNA and YNFKEQ. The CDR3 spells CASSLGTQETQYF. CDR3 nucleotide sequence: TGTGCCAGCAGCCTCGGGACTCAAGAGACCCAGTACTTC.

V is TRBV7-9 and J is TRBJ2-1, with 7 bases matching TRBD2. The germline V gene encodes CDR1 SEHNR and CDR2 FQNEAQ (reference sequence). The V segment lost 6 bases and the J segment 2 bases; nucleotides outside the gene matches: 7. The CDR3 is 15 residues long. The DNA for the CDR3 is TGTGCCAGCAGGTCTAGCGGTAAGACCTACAATGAGCAGTTCTTC. This encodes CASRSSGKTYNEQFF.

CDR3 sequence (DNA): TGTGCCATCAGTGAGAGGGGGAACTCAGACGAGCAGTACTTC. Protein: CAISERGNSDEQYF. The chain combines TRBV10-3 with TRBJ2-7; D might be TRBD1 (6 bases). V was trimmed by 2 bases and J by 5 bases, leaving 13 bases between them. This CDR3 is 14 amino acids long. The germline gives CDR1 ENHRY, CDR2 SYGVKD.

The J gene is TRBJ1-1, the V gene TRBV12-5; 9 positions match TRBD1. Germline loops: CDR1 LGHNT, CDR2 FRNRAP. J lost 1 base, V lost 7 bases, and 4 bases had no gene match. The CDR3 covers 14 residues. The CDR3 nucleotides are TGTGCTAGTGCACCGGGACAGGGGAACACTGAAGCTTTCTTT. Its translation: CASAPGQGNTEAFF.

In its sample, this clone was seen a few times. The rearrangement uses TRBV6-5 and TRBJ2-2; D is perhaps TRBD1 or TRBD2 (5 bases each). CDR1 and CDR2 (germline): MNHEY, SVGAGI. The CDR3 runs to 13 residues. V was cut by 8 bases and J by 4 bases, with 11 bases left in between. The CDR3 DNA reads as TGTGCCAGCGGGGGATATGGCACCGGGGAGCTGTTTTTT. Encoded protein: CASGGYGTGELFF.

This clone came up once. This chain links TRBV28 with TRBJ2-2; D may be TRBD2 (5 bases). The V gene's germline CDR1 is MDHEN and CDR2 SYDVKM. The CDR3 extends over 14 amino acids. V shed 5 bases and J shed 1 base, with 8 bases lying between them. CDR3 bases: TGTGCCAGCAGTCGGGATCAGAACACCGGGGAGCTGTTTTTT. Translation gives CASSRDQNTGELFF.

This sequence joins TRBV5-1 and TRBJ2-1, with 12 nucleotides matching TRBD2. The CDR3 is 17 amino acids. Germline values: CDR1 SGHRS, CDR2 YFSETQ. With 6 bases clipped from V and 8 bases from J, the junction kept 15 bases outside the gene matches. This CDR3 reads CASKTKPGLAGPDEQFF. The DNA of the CDR3 is TGCGCCAGCAAGACGAAACCGGGACTAGCGGGCCCGGATGAGCAGTTCTTC.

J is TRBJ2-3 and V is TRBV6-6; 8 nucleotides match TRBD2. This CDR3 comprises 15 residues. CDR1 is MNHNY, CDR2 SVGAGI, per germline (reference sequence). The V gene end was trimmed by 5 bases and the J gene end by 3 bases; junction bases not matched to a gene: 7. CDR3 sequence (DNA): TGTGCCAGCAGTCCGGGACTAGGGAAAACAGATACGCAGTATTTT. Translation: CASSPGLGKTDTQYF.

This clone has more than one count but fewer than ten. The V and J genes are TRBV4-1 and TRBJ2-7; 9 bases agree with TRBD1. CDR3 length equals 15 residues. V lost 3 bases to trimming and J lost 3 bases; unmatched junction nucleotides: 6. The germline gives CDR1 MGHRA, CDR2 YSYEKL. The CDR3 coding sequence is TGCGCCAGCAGCCAGGACAGGGGCCGGGTCTACGAGCAGTACTTC. Protein: CASSQDRGRVYEQYF.

In its sample, this clone was seen a few times. The chain carries TRBV5-6 and TRBJ2-1; 8 nucleotides align to TRBD1. With V trimmed by 3 bases and J by 6 bases, 14 bases remained unmatched. Germline CDR1 is SGHDT and CDR2 is YYEEEE. The length of the CDR3 is 17 residues. The CDR3 region has the DNA TGTGCCAGCAGCTCTTCGCCAGGGGGCAATAGGGGCAATGAGCAGTTCTTC. It is translated as CASSSSPGGNRGNEQFF.

The chain has TRBV7-3 and TRBJ2-3; 8 nucleotides agree with TRBD2. CDR1 and CDR2 from the germline V gene are SGHTA and FQGTGA. CDR3 length: 16 residues. The V segment lost 2 bases and the J segment 2 bases; nucleotides outside the gene matches: 6. CDR3 loop: CASSLGVAGSTDTQYF. The CDR3 region has the DNA TGTGCCAGCAGCTTAGGGGTAGCGGGGTCCACAGATACGCAGTATTTT.